The rows below give T cell receptor beta chains drawn from one sample of a study of blood T cell repertoires in COVID-19. Profiled with immunoSEQ multiplex PCR; TCRdb holds only in-frame clones, not every one. The table has 150,000 to 200,000 clones, 65% to 90% seen once. Sample: peripheral blood. The receptor set was obtained from a woman between 40 and 50 years old with COVID-19, enrolled during active disease. Each CDR3 is given with its conserved first and last residue. Each record gives: V gene, J gene, D gene, clone size, CDR3 DNA, CDR3 protein. D genes are given only for firm matches. The size of a clone is reported for some rows only, either as once, few or many, or as a class for expanded clones.

v_gene: TRBV29-1; j_gene: TRBJ1-1; d_gene: TRBD1; abundance: -; CDR3nt: TGCAGCGGGTTAACAGGGGGGCTTGAAGCTTTCTTT; CDR3aa: CSGLTGGLEAFF
v_gene: TRBV19; j_gene: TRBJ2-6; d_gene: TRBD2; abundance: once; CDR3nt: TGTGCCAGTAGCTCGCCGCGGGGGGACCCTGGGGCCAACGTCCTGACTTTC; CDR3aa: CASSSPRGDPGANVLTF
v_gene: TRBV27; j_gene: TRBJ2-7; d_gene: TRBD1; abundance: few; CDR3nt: TGTGCCAGCAGAGCGGACAGGGCACCCTACGAGCAGTACTTC; CDR3aa: CASRADRAPYEQYF
v_gene: TRBV11-2; j_gene: TRBJ2-1; d_gene: -; abundance: once; CDR3nt: TGTGCCAGCACCCTGCCACCGGACTCGAGCTCCTACAATGAGCAGTTCTTC; CDR3aa: CASTLPPDSSSYNEQFF
v_gene: TRBV5-4; j_gene: TRBJ2-5; d_gene: TRBD2; abundance: -; CDR3nt: TGTGCCAGCAGTTCCCCAGCGAGCGGGGGGGCCCGGGAGACCCAGTACTTC; CDR3aa: CASSSPASGGARETQYF
v_gene: TRBV2; j_gene: TRBJ1-3; d_gene: -; abundance: -; CDR3nt: TGTGCCAGCAGTCCCGACACCTACTCTGGAAACACCATATATTTT; CDR3aa: CASSPDTYSGNTIYF
v_gene: TRBV7-3; j_gene: TRBJ2-1; d_gene: -; abundance: once; CDR3nt: TGTGCCAGCAGCTTAACCAACAGCCCCTACAATGAGCAGTTCTTC; CDR3aa: CASSLTNSPYNEQFF
v_gene: TRBV27; j_gene: TRBJ1-1; d_gene: -; abundance: -; CDR3nt: TGTGCCAGCAGTTTATCGCGGGGGGGGAGAGACGAAGCTTTCTTT; CDR3aa: CASSLSRGGRDEAFF
v_gene: TRBV28; j_gene: TRBJ2-7; d_gene: TRBD2; abundance: few; CDR3nt: TGTGCCAGCAGCGCTCCCTTAGCGGGAGGTAACGAGCAGTACTTC; CDR3aa: CASSAPLAGGNEQYF
v_gene: TRBV4-1; j_gene: TRBJ1-1; d_gene: -; abundance: -; CDR3nt: TGCGCCAGCAGCCAGCGCCAGGGTAGGGGAGCTTTCTTT; CDR3aa: CASSQRQGRGAFF
v_gene: TRBV24-1; j_gene: TRBJ2-1; d_gene: TRBD2; abundance: -; CDR3nt: TGTGCCACCAGTGATTGGTCTAGCGGGAGGGGGGCATCCTACAATGAGCAGTTCTTC; CDR3aa: CATSDWSSGRGASYNEQFF
v_gene: TRBV29-1; j_gene: TRBJ2-3; d_gene: TRBD2; abundance: -; CDR3nt: TGCAGCGTCCCGGTGGGGGGGGGTCCTGATACGCAGTATTTT; CDR3aa: CSVPVGGGPDTQYF
v_gene: TRBV21-1; j_gene: TRBJ2-1; d_gene: -; abundance: -; CDR3nt: TGTGCCAGCAGCTCACGTTGGGGCGGGAGCTCCTACAATGAGCAGTTCTTC; CDR3aa: CASSSRWGGSSYNEQFF
v_gene: TRBV3-1/TRBV3-2; j_gene: TRBJ2-1; d_gene: -; abundance: -; CDR3nt: TGTGCCAGCAGCCAAGGTCTTGGCGGGGAGCAGTTCTTC; CDR3aa: CASSQGLGGEQFF
v_gene: TRBV5-1; j_gene: TRBJ2-3; d_gene: -; abundance: -; CDR3nt: TGCGCCAGCAGCTTGACGTTAGAGATTTCAGATACGCAGTATTTT; CDR3aa: CASSLTLEISDTQYF
v_gene: TRBV19; j_gene: TRBJ1-1; d_gene: TRBD1; abundance: -; CDR3nt: TGTGCCAGTAGTATGGGACAGGGGGCGAGCACTGAAGCTTTCTTT; CDR3aa: CASSMGQGASTEAFF
v_gene: TRBV5-1; j_gene: TRBJ1-5; d_gene: -; abundance: -; CDR3nt: TGCGCCAGCAGCTTGACGGGGAGGGATCAGCCCCAGCATTTT; CDR3aa: CASSLTGRDQPQHF
v_gene: TRBV6-6; j_gene: TRBJ2-5; d_gene: -; abundance: -; CDR3nt: TGTGCCAGCAGTTACTGGGGCCTAGACGACGAGACCCAGTACTTC; CDR3aa: CASSYWGLDDETQYF
v_gene: TRBV5-4; j_gene: TRBJ2-1; d_gene: TRBD2; abundance: -; CDR3nt: TGTGCCAGCAGCTTTCCGCGGGGGGGGGAGAATGAGCAGTTCTTC; CDR3aa: CASSFPRGGENEQFF
v_gene: TRBV7-2; j_gene: TRBJ1-1; d_gene: TRBD1; abundance: -; CDR3nt: TGTGCCAGCAGCTTCACCGGGACAGAGAACACTGAAGCTTTCTTT; CDR3aa: CASSFTGTENTEAFF
v_gene: TRBV18; j_gene: TRBJ2-7; d_gene: -; abundance: few; CDR3nt: TGTGCCAGCTCACCGCGGTCCTCCTACGAGCAGTACTTC; CDR3aa: CASSPRSSYEQYF
v_gene: TRBV30; j_gene: TRBJ1-4; d_gene: TRBD1; abundance: -; CDR3nt: TGTGCCTTTGACCGGGACAGGGTTGAAAAACTGTTTTTT; CDR3aa: CAFDRDRVEKLFF
v_gene: TRBV5-1; j_gene: TRBJ2-3; d_gene: TRBD2; abundance: few; CDR3nt: TGCGCCAGCAGCTTTCGGTCTAGCGGGAGGGCAGATACGCAGTATTTT; CDR3aa: CASSFRSSGRADTQYF
v_gene: TRBV28; j_gene: TRBJ1-1; d_gene: -; abundance: -; CDR3nt: TGTGCCAGCAGTTCCGGGACAAAATCCATTAAAGCTTTCTTT; CDR3aa: CASSSGTKSIKAFF
v_gene: TRBV30; j_gene: TRBJ2-7; d_gene: TRBD2; abundance: -; CDR3nt: TGTGCCTGGAGTACACCCACCGGAAGGGACCGCCACCCGAGGAGCGGGGGGATTGGGTACTTC; CDR3aa: CAWSTPTGRDRHPRSGGIGYF
v_gene: TRBV5-1; j_gene: TRBJ2-3; d_gene: TRBD1; abundance: -; CDR3nt: TGCGCCAGCAGCTTGCGGGACAGTGTACAGTATTTT; CDR3aa: CASSLRDSVQYF
v_gene: TRBV6-5; j_gene: TRBJ2-5; d_gene: TRBD2; abundance: -; CDR3nt: TGTGCCAGCAGTTTTGGGACTAGCGGGGCTAGGGAGACCCAGTACTTC; CDR3aa: CASSFGTSGARETQYF